One sample yielded the 5 T cell receptor beta chains listed below, sequenced in a study of post-analysis software for immune sequencing data. These receptors have no known antigen. Sequencing libraries made from TCR beta cDNA carried unique molecular identifiers. TCRdb reprocessed the PCR reads with MiXCR, giving one entry per CDR3 protein. Among 750,000 to 950,000 distinct CDR3 sequences listed, approximately 57% were seen once. Findings of the study overall: Included in a set of several TRBV segments more frequent in patients than controls were TRBV5-6, TRBV5-1 and TRBV20-1.

Material: blood. Every receptor here comes from a girl aged 5 to 17 with multiple sclerosis.

The chain links TRBV20-1 to TRBJ1-5; a weak D match, TRBD1 (5 bases). The V gene lost 4 bases and the J gene lost 7 bases, with 14 bases spanning the gap. The CDR3 is 13 amino acids. Germline CDR1 is DFQATT and CDR2 is SNEGSKA (reference sequence). As DNA, the CDR3 is TGCAGTGCTATTGGGACCTCAGGGCAGCCCCAGCATTTT. Protein sequence: CSAIGTSGQPQHF.

Details on this clonotype: A much larger clone sits a single nucleotide away, making a read error possible. The CDR3 spells CASGTGRGTDTQYF. The DNA for the CDR3 is TGCGCCAGCGGTACAGGGAGAGGCACAGATACGCAGTATTTT. The rearrangement joins TRBV5-1 to TRBJ2-3, with D possibly being TRBD1 (6 bases). Trimming shortened V by 7 bases and J by 1 base, and 13 bases separated the two germline ends. Germline V lookup: CDR1 SGHRS, CDR2 YFSETQ. The CDR3 is made up of 14 amino acids.

This clonotype was counted a few times. This chain connects TRBV5-1 to TRBJ2-3; D not resolved. Trimming removed 5 bases at V and 6 bases at J, with 19 bases between. The CDR3 covers 15 residues. Germline values: CDR1 SGHRS, CDR2 YFSETQ. The CDR3 DNA reads TGCGCCAGCAGAGAGGCGGAACCCCCGGCGGATACGCAGTATTTT. This gives the protein CASREAEPPADTQYF.

This clonotype has a handful of counts. This chain links TRBV20-1 with TRBJ1-6; 7 bases match TRBD1. The V segment lost 3 bases and the J segment 0 bases; nucleotides outside the gene matches: 11. Per the germline V gene, CDR1 is DFQATT and CDR2 is SNEGSKA (reference sequence). This CDR3 has 18 amino acids. The CDR3 DNA sequence: TGCAGTGCTAGGAAGGGGGCAGGACTACTCTCCTATAATTCACCCCTCCACTTT. It specifies CSARKGAGLLSYNSPLHF.

V is TRBV20-1 and J is TRBJ2-1; 8 nucleotides align to TRBD2. TRBJ2-7 matches the DNA end more closely, so the J call is doubtful. The CDR3 is 15 amino acids. Per germline, CDR1 DFQATT and CDR2 SNEGSKA (reference sequence). The CDR3 here is CSASFGGAAYNEQYF. Here the CDR3 DNA reads TGCAGTGCTAGTTTCGGGGGGGCTGCCTACAATGAGCAGTACTTC.